This TCR beta chain was profiled in a study of human T cells and chemical hapten exposure. Across the whole study: Throughout the approximately 24-week study, diphenylcyclopropenone was applied weekly to the patients' scalps.

This CDR3 is 19 amino acids long. V shed 1 base, J shed 0 bases, and the junction held 14 bases outside the gene matches. Germline CDR1 LGHNA, CDR2 YSLEER. Via MiXCR, TCRdb re-called the RACE reads, giving one row per CDR3 protein. Among 55,000 to 80,000 distinct CDR3 sequences listed, approximately 10% were seen once. This clonotype was observed a few times. Its antigen is not known. Study-wide results and limits: Expanded TCRs created a significantly greater count of big CDR3 similarity clusters than controls did. Each of the donors had alopecia, so their immune responses may not resemble those of healthy people. Counts of TCRs above 1 in 1000 frequency stayed unchanged with DPC sensitization.

Time point: patch test 3, about 24 weeks after DPC sensitization. This sample's treatment: therapeutic diphenylcyclopropenone sensitization with weekly scalp DPC. V is TRBV4-3 and J is TRBJ2-7; TRBD1 agrees at 8 bases. This clonotype was obtained from a young woman with alopecia areata. Some clones in this sample may be carry-over from other donors' samples. The sequencing here drew on whole blood, taken in connection with sensitization to the hapten diphenylcyclopropenone (DPC). In DNA form, the CDR3 reads TGCGCCAGCAGCCAAGCCTATACTCCGGGACAGGCAGCCTCCTACGAGCAGTACTTC. Protein: CASSQAYTPGQAASYEQYF.